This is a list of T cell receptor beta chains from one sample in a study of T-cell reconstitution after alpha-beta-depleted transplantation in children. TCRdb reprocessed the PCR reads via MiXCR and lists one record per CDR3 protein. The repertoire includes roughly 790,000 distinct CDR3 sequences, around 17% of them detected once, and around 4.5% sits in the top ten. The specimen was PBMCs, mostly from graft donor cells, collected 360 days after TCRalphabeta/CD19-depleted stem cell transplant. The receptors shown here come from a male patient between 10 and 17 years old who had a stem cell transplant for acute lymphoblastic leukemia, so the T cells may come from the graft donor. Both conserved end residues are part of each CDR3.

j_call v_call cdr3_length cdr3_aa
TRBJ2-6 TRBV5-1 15 CASMRGAAGANVLTF
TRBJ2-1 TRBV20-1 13 CSAALVLDNEQFF
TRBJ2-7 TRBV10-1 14 CASSGGLRDYEQYF
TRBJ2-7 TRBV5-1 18 CASSFSSSPGTRGYEQYF
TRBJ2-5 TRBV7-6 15 CASSLRIPFQETQYF
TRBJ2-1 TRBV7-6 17 CASSLIEYLAARNEQFF
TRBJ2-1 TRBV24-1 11 CATSQGTSQFF
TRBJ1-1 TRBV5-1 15 CASSFAYRGVTEAFF
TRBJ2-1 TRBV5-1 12 CASSGRTEAQFF
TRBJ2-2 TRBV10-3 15 CAISAETTNTGELFF
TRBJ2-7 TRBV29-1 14 CSVALRQGTYEQYF
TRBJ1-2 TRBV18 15 CASSPRAGGNYGYTF
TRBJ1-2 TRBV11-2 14 CASSFGTGGQGYTF
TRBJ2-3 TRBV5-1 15 CASSLDYTSTDTQYF
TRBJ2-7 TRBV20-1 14 CSASRTGSWNEQYF
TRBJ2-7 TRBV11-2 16 CASSLDRDSPFYEQYF
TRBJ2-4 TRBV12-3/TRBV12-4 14 CASSFTGGKNIQYF